Presented here are 30 T cell receptor beta chains from one specimen sequenced in a study of blood T cell repertoires in COVID-19. TCRdb's table, derived via immunoSEQ multiplex PCR, lists solely in-frame clones and lacks some. The sample lists some 520,000 clones, 85% to 90% occurring once. Sequenced: peripheral blood. The receptor set was obtained from a man aged 18-30 years with COVID-19, enrolled during active disease.

A single count supports this clone. The chain joins TRBV11-2 to TRBJ2-3; no clear D gene. This CDR3 comprises 13 residues. Trimming cost V 7 bases and J 2 bases, with 10 bases left between them. The germline gives CDR1 SGHAT, CDR2 FQNNGV. CDR3 bases: TGTGCCAGCACCGAACACCCCACAGATACGCAGTATTTT. Translating it yields CASTEHPTDTQYF.

This chain uses TRBV7-9 with TRBJ2-5; tentatively, D is TRBD1 (5 bases). V was cut by 2 bases and J by 6 bases, with 10 bases left in between. This CDR3 is 13 amino acids long. Germline V CDR1 and CDR2: SEHNR, FQNEAQ (reference sequence). CDR3 DNA: TGTGCCAGCAGCTTAAACCAGGGAAAGACCCAGTACTTC. Amino acids: CASSLNQGKTQYF.

The rearrangement uses TRBV29-1 and TRBJ1-2; D not certain. Trimming removed 5 bases at V and 4 bases at J, with 11 bases between. This CDR3 is 12 amino acids long. The germline V gene has CDR1 SQVTM and CDR2 ANQGSEA. CDR3 residues: CSVSRKFYGYTF. CDR3 sequence (DNA): TGCAGCGTTTCTAGGAAATTCTATGGCTACACCTTC. Based on the CDR3 plus reference TRBV29-1 and TRBJ1-2, the full variable domain is SAVISQKPSRDICQRGTSLTIQCQVDSQVTMMFWYRQQPGQSLTLIATANQGSEATYESGFVIDKFPISRPNLTFSTLTVSNMSPEDSSIYLCSVSRKFYGYTFGSGTRLTVV.

The chain has TRBV6-5 and TRBJ1-2, with 7 bases lining up with TRBD1. The CDR3 has 11 amino acids. Per the germline V gene, CDR1 is MNHEY and CDR2 is SVGAGI. Trimming cost V 7 bases and J 7 bases; bases outside gene matches: 3. The CDR3 DNA reads TGTGCCAGCAACGACAGGGTTGGCTACACCTTC. Protein: CASNDRVGYTF.

The chain has TRBV2 and TRBJ2-1, with TRBD1 matching over 7 bases. The length of the CDR3 is 14 residues. V lost 7 bases to trimming and J lost 8 bases; unmatched junction nucleotides: 11. Germline-derived CDR1 and CDR2 are SNHLY and FYNNEI. The CDR3 reads CASTSGTVLDEQFF. CDR3 nucleotides: TGTGCCAGCACATCTGGGACAGTCTTGGATGAGCAGTTCTTC.

V usage is TRBV11-3 and J usage is TRBJ2-3, with 10 bases matching TRBD1. Germline V gene data show CDR1 as SGHNT and CDR2 as YENEEA. The V gene end was trimmed by 5 bases and the J gene end by 2 bases; junction bases not matched to a gene: 7. CDR3 size: 16 residues. CDR3 nucleotide sequence: TGTGCCAGCAGCGATGGGGGACAGGGGATCACAGATACGCAGTATTTT. This gives the protein CASSDGGQGITDTQYF.

As for this clone: This may stem from a read error, because a much larger clone lies one nucleotide away. V usage is TRBV6-1 and J usage is TRBJ2-6; D is undetermined. V was pared by 0 bases and J by 0 bases, with 3 bases between. The CDR3 sequence is 15 residues long. Germline lookup yields CDR1 MNHNS and CDR2 SASEGT. CDR3 coding DNA: TGTGCCAGCAGTGAAGCCAACTCTGGGGCCAACGTCCTGACTTTC. It codes for CASSEANSGANVLTF.

About this clone: Other DNA sequences in this specimen translate into the identical CDR3. The J gene is TRBJ2-1, the V gene TRBV19; 7 bases are shared with TRBD2. Germline V gene data show CDR1 as LNHDA and CDR2 as SQIVND (reference sequence). The V gene end was trimmed by 6 bases and the J gene end by 0 bases; junction bases not matched to a gene: 2. The CDR3 totals 14 residues. CDR3 residues: CASRGGSSYNEQFF. CDR3 coding DNA: TGTGCCAGTAGGGGCGGGAGCTCCTACAATGAGCAGTTCTTC.

This chain joins TRBV5-1 and TRBJ2-3; 8 bases line up with TRBD1. This CDR3 is built from 16 residues. Per the germline V gene, CDR1 is SGHRS and CDR2 is YFSETQ. V trimming: 2 bases; J trimming: 1 base; junction bases outside the gene matches: 6. CDR3 bases: TGCGCCAGCAGCTTACTTCCACAGGGGGGCACAGATACGCAGTATTTT. Translated, it gives CASSLLPQGGTDTQYF.

V and J are TRBV12-3 or TRBV12-4 and TRBJ1-2, with 8 nucleotides matching TRBD1. The ends lost 6 bases at V and 8 bases at J; junction bases unmatched: 5. This CDR3 is built from 12 residues. The CDR3 sequence: CASSLDREGYTF. CDR3 in DNA: TGTGCCAGCAGCCTGGACAGGGAAGGCTACACCTTC.

This chain joins TRBV19 and TRBJ1-4; possibly TRBD1 for D (5 bases). This CDR3 comprises 14 residues. Germline CDR1 LNHDA, CDR2 SQIVND (reference sequence). Trimming pared 5 bases from V and 3 bases from J, leaving 10 bases between. CDR3 amino acids: CASSARVPNEKLFF. DNA of the CDR3: TGTGCCAGTAGTGCCAGGGTTCCTAATGAAAAACTGTTTTTT.

CDR3 region: CASSIERDTYNSPLHF. CDR3 coding DNA: TGTGCCAGTAGTATAGAGCGGGATACCTATAATTCACCCCTCCACTTT. The V and J genes are TRBV19 and TRBJ1-6; D is uncertain. Germline assignment: CDR1 LNHDA and CDR2 SQIVND (reference sequence). The CDR3 extends over 16 amino acids. V lost 0 bases and J lost 2, with 8 bases in between.

The V call is TRBV7-8, the J call TRBJ2-1, with D uncertain. From germline, CDR1 is SGHVS and CDR2 FQNEAQ. This CDR3 contains 15 residues. V was cut by 1 base and J by 3 bases, with 10 bases left in between. This chain's CDR3 is CASSLGDAGYNEQFF. The CDR3 DNA reads as TGTGCCAGCAGCTTAGGAGATGCCGGCTACAATGAGCAGTTCTTC. Using reference TRBV7-8 and TRBJ2-1 for the parts outside the CDR3, the full variable domain is GAGVSQSPRYKVAKRGQDVALRCDPISGHVSLFWYQQALGQGPEFLTYFQNEAQLDKSGLPSDRFFAERPEGSVSTLKIQRTQQEDSAVYLCASSLGDAGYNEQFFGPGTRLTVL.

This chain uses TRBV24-1 with TRBJ2-7; 8 bases agree with TRBD1. The CDR3 covers 16 residues. Trimming took 3 bases from V and 2 from J; bases not matched to a gene: 8. Germline V gives CDR1 KGHDR, CDR2 SFDVKD. CDR3 bases: TGTGCCACCAGTGATACCCGGGACAGGCGACCCTACGAGCAGTACTTC. This gives the protein CATSDTRDRRPYEQYF.

The chain uses TRBV6-1 and TRBJ2-1; the D gene is possibly TRBD2 (6 bases). CDR1 and CDR2 from the germline V gene are MNHNS and SASEGT. The CDR3 sequence is 15 residues long. The germline V and J ends were trimmed by 2 bases and 0 bases, with 8 bases remaining between them. CDR3 DNA sequence: TGTGCCAGCAGTGAATTCGGGGGCTCCTACAATGAGCAGTTCTTC. Amino acid sequence: CASSEFGGSYNEQFF.

V usage is TRBV11-2 and J usage is TRBJ2-5; D is uncertain. The germline V and J ends were trimmed by 1 base and 1 base, with 7 bases remaining between them. This CDR3 comprises 14 residues. Germline V gene lookup returns CDR1 SGHAT and CDR2 FQNNGV. CDR3 nucleotides: TGTGCCAGCAGCTTAGCCTACAGCCAAGAGACCCAGTACTTC. This sequence encodes CASSLAYSQETQYF. Using reference TRBV11-2 and TRBJ2-5 for the parts outside the CDR3, the full variable domain is EAGVAQSPRYKIIEKRQSVAFWCNPISGHATLYWYQQILGQGPKLLIQFQNNGVVDDSQLPKDRFSAERLKGVDSTLKIQPAKLEDSAVYLCASSLAYSQETQYFGPGTRLLVL.

The gene calls are TRBV3-1 (or the pseudogene TRBV3-2) and TRBJ2-1; weak D call: TRBD1 (5 bases). This CDR3 has 15 residues. V was pared by 3 bases and J by 0 bases, with 9 bases between. Per germline, CDR1 LGHDT and CDR2 YNNKEL (reference sequence). The CDR3 DNA reads TGTGCCAGCAGCCAGCCAGGGCTCTCCTACAATGAGCAGTTCTTC. Its translation is CASSQPGLSYNEQFF.

The gene calls are TRBV6-5 and TRBJ1-2; 11 bases are shared with TRBD1. The V gene end was trimmed by 6 bases and the J gene end by 4 bases; junction bases not matched to a gene: 4. This CDR3 is built from 14 residues. Germline values: CDR1 MNHEY, CDR2 SVGAGI. The CDR3 reads CASRVGTGGYGYTF. In DNA form, the CDR3 reads TGTGCCAGCAGGGTAGGGACAGGGGGCTATGGCTACACCTTC.

The rearrangement links TRBV5-1 to TRBJ1-1; D call uncertain. The V end lost 6 bases, the J end lost 4 bases, and 16 bases lay between the germline ends. From germline, CDR1 is SGHRS and CDR2 YFSETQ. The CDR3 runs 14 residues. CDR3 in amino acids: CASNSRAGITEAFF. In nucleotides, the CDR3 is TGCGCCAGCAACTCGCGGGCAGGTATCACTGAAGCTTTCTTT.

This clone was observed a few times. The chain employs TRBV5-1 and TRBJ1-2, with TRBD1 matching over 9 bases. There are 15 residues in the CDR3. V trimming: 3 bases; J trimming: 3 bases; junction bases outside the gene matches: 6. Germline V gives CDR1 SGHRS, CDR2 YFSETQ. The CDR3 loop reads CASSYGDRDHYGYTF. The CDR3, as DNA: TGCGCCAGCAGCTATGGGGACAGGGACCACTATGGCTACACCTTC.

The chain employs TRBV7-8 and TRBJ1-1, with D perhaps TRBD1 (5 bases). V lost 5 bases, J lost 2 bases, and 9 bases lay in between. The germline CDR1 and CDR2 sequences are SGHVS and FQNEAQ. This CDR3 has 13 residues. CDR3 coding DNA: TGTGCCAGCAGCGACAGAATCAACACTGAAGCTTTCTTT. Translation: CASSDRINTEAFF. The complete variable domain, with remaining parts taken from reference TRBV7-8 and TRBJ1-1, reads GAGVSQSPRYKVAKRGQDVALRCDPISGHVSLFWYQQALGQGPEFLTYFQNEAQLDKSGLPSDRFFAERPEGSVSTLKIQRTQQEDSAVYLCASSDRINTEAFFGQGTRLTVV.

The CDR3, as DNA: TGTGCCAGCAGTGACTCGGACAGGGTTATCTACGAGCAGTACTTC. As protein: CASSDSDRVIYEQYF. The chain has TRBV2 and TRBJ2-7, with 8 bases fitting TRBD1. The trim removed 3 bases at V and 3 bases at J, leaving 7 bases unmatched. The CDR3 loop spans 15 amino acids. Germline lookup yields CDR1 SNHLY and CDR2 FYNNEI.

The chain couples TRBV6-6 to TRBJ2-7; 12 positions match TRBD1. CDR1 and CDR2 (germline): MNHNY, SVGAGI (reference sequence). Trimming took 6 bases from V and 6 from J; bases not matched to a gene: 9. The CDR3 is 15 amino acids. CDR3 bases: TGTGCCAGCAGACCCGGGACAGGGGGCTTAGGCGAGCAGTACTTC. Its protein product is CASRPGTGGLGEQYF.

The V call is TRBV11-2, the J call TRBJ2-7; 7 positions match TRBD1. This CDR3 contains 15 residues. V shed 1 base and J 1 base; nucleotides not matched to a gene: 4. Germline CDR1 and CDR2: SGHAT and FQNNGV. CDR3: CASSLGGTVSYEQYF. CDR3 bases: TGTGCCAGCAGCTTAGGTGGGACAGTATCCTACGAGCAGTACTTC.

V usage is TRBV6-6 and J usage is TRBJ1-1, with TRBD1 identical over 9 bases. The V gene's germline CDR1 is MNHNY and CDR2 SVGAGI (reference sequence). This CDR3 contains 16 residues. The J segment lost 2 bases and the V segment lost 9 bases, leaving 13 bases of the junction unmatched. The CDR3 loop reads CASRSPTGGFNTEAFF. The CDR3 DNA sequence: TGTGCCAGTAGGAGTCCGACAGGGGGATTCAACACTGAAGCTTTCTTT.

This chain connects TRBV7-2 to TRBJ2-3, with 8 bases matching TRBD2. The V gene end was trimmed by 5 bases and the J gene end by 5 bases; junction bases not matched to a gene: 6. Germline CDR1 SGHTA, CDR2 FQGNSA. The CDR3 is 14 amino acids. CDR3: CASSPTGGVDTQYF. The CDR3 coding sequence is TGTGCCAGCAGCCCGACGGGGGGGGTAGATACGCAGTATTTT. The full variable domain, rest sourced from reference TRBV7-2 and TRBJ2-3, is GAGVSQSPSNKVTEKGKDVELRCDPISGHTALYWYRQSLGQGLEFLIYFQGNSAPDKSGLPSDRFSAERTGGSVSTLTIQRTQQEDSAVYLCASSPTGGVDTQYFGPGTRLTVL.

The chain employs TRBV25-1 and TRBJ1-1; D remains ambiguous. The germline gives CDR1 MGHDK, CDR2 SYGVNS. Trimming took 4 bases from V and 0 from J, leaving 6 bases between them. The CDR3 covers 13 residues. The CDR3 sequence is CASSVAVNTEAFF. DNA of the CDR3: TGTGCCAGCAGTGTGGCGGTGAACACTGAAGCTTTCTTT.

This rearrangement joins TRBV24-1 to TRBJ1-3; D not certain. Germline lookup yields CDR1 KGHDR and CDR2 SFDVKD. The CDR3 length is 15 residues. Trimming stripped 2 bases from V and 2 bases from J, with 9 bases between. The CDR3 is CATSDSTAPGNTIYF. The CDR3 coding sequence is TGTGCCACCAGTGATTCTACAGCTCCTGGAAACACCATATATTTT.

This clone appeared a single time. The chain uses TRBV11-1 and TRBJ2-3, with TRBD2 identical over 10 bases. Looked up from germline, CDR1 is SGHAT and CDR2 is FQDESV (reference sequence). The CDR3 runs to 14 residues. V was clipped by 1 base and J by 9 bases; unmatched bases: 4. In nucleotides, the CDR3 is TGTGCCAGCAGCTTAGTCCTAGCGGGAGTAACGCAGTATTTT. Its translation is CASSLVLAGVTQYF.

The chain uses TRBV15 and TRBJ2-5; 7 bases are a match to TRBD2. Germline loops: CDR1 LNHNV, CDR2 YYDKDF (reference sequence). The CDR3 is 17 amino acids. After removal of 0 bases from V and 1 base from J, the junction contained 8 bases not matched to a gene. CDR3 sequence reads: CATSRDTGLVAQETQYF. CDR3 coding DNA: TGTGCCACCAGCAGAGATACTGGACTAGTGGCCCAAGAGACCCAGTACTTC.